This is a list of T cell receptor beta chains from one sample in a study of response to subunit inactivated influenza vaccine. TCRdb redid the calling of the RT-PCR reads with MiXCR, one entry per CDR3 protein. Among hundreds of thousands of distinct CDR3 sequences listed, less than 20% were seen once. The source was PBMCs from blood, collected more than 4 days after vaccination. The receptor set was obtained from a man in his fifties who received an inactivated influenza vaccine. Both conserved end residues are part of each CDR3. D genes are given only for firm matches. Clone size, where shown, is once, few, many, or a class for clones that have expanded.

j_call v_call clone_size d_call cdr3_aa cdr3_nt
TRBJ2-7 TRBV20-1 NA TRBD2 CSARVPSGAYEQYF TGCAGTGCTAGAGTTCCTAGCGGGGCCTACGAGCAGTACTTC
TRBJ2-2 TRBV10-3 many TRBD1 CAISVIQGTGELFF TGTGCCATCAGTGTCATACAGGGGACCGGGGAGCTGTTTTTT
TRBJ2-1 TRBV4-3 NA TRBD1 CASSQDLPFGTGLGYEQFF TGCGCCAGCAGCCAAGATTTACCCTTTGGGACAGGGTTGGGGTATGAGCAGTTCTTC
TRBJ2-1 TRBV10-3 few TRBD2 CAISELTSGRADEQFF TGTGCCATCAGCGAACTGACTAGCGGGAGGGCCGACGAGCAGTTCTTC
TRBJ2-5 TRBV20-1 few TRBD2 CSARDVSGKETQYF TGCAGTGCTAGAGATGTCAGCGGGAAAGAGACCCAGTACTTC
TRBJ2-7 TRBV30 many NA CAWSVSVYEQYF TGTGCCTGGAGTGTCTCGGTTTACGAGCAGTACTTC
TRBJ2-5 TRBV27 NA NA CASSGHREYQETQYF TGTGCCAGCAGTGGGCACAGGGAGTACCAAGAGACCCAGTACTTC
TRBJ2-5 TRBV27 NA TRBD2 CASSSAGVQETQYF TGTGCCAGCAGTTCCGCGGGAGTCCAAGAGACCCAGTACTTC
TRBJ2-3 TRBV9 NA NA CASSVVGETDTQYF TGTGCCAGCAGCGTAGTGGGAGAAACAGATACGCAGTATTTT
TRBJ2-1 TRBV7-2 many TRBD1 CASAGQGLNEQFF TGTGCCTCCGCGGGACAGGGGCTCAATGAGCAGTTCTTC